This passage covers 20 T cell receptor beta chains from one sample sequenced in a study of cytomegalovirus exposure and HLA in healthy donors. 60 Vbeta and 13 Jbeta primers were used in PCR. Produced via immunoSEQ multiplex PCR; TCRdb's table is partial and in-frame only. The repertoire has 150,000 to 200,000 clones, 70% to 80% of them found once; the top ten carry roughly 2%. The specimen sequenced was PBMCs. The receptors here all came from a man aged 25-45 years in good health and CMV-seronegative.

This chain connects TRBV30 to TRBJ2-7, with TRBD1 identical over 7 bases. CDR1 and CDR2 (germline): GTSNPN, SVGIG (reference sequence). The CDR3 consists of 16 residues. Trimming cost V 3 bases and J 4 bases; bases outside gene matches: 15. The CDR3 DNA is TGTGCCTGGAGCGCCCTCCCACCGACAGGGAATTACGAGCAGTACTTC. Residues: CAWSALPPTGNYEQYF.

The rearrangement links TRBV30 to TRBJ2-5; 11 bases line up with TRBD2. Trimming took 2 bases from V and 4 from J; bases not matched to a gene: 6. The CDR3 consists of 15 residues. Germline V gene data show CDR1 as GTSNPN and CDR2 as SVGIG (reference sequence). CDR3 bases: TGTGCCTGGAGTTTAGCGGGAGGGCCCGGAGAGACCCAGTACTTC. Protein sequence: CAWSLAGGPGETQYF.

The table lists this clone with a few counts. The chain combines TRBV13 with TRBJ2-7; 7 bases map to TRBD2. The CDR3 length is 17 residues. Losses at the gene ends were 3 bases for V and 7 bases for J; bases not matched to a gene: 18. Germline V gene sequence: CDR1 PRHDT, CDR2 FYEKMQ (reference sequence). CDR3 DNA sequence: TGTGCCAGCAGCTTGGGGGGGTTTCAAGCGGCCTGGGGAGAGCAGTACTTC. Translating gives CASSLGGFQAAWGEQYF.

The chain joins TRBV9 to TRBJ1-4; D is undetermined. Germline V lookup: CDR1 SGDLS, CDR2 YYNGEE. CDR3 size: 15 residues. Trimming cost V 0 bases and J 5 bases, with 11 bases left between them. CDR3 bases: TGTGCCAGCAGCGTAGGCTTCTCGGGAAATGAAAAACTGTTTTTT. Its protein product is CASSVGFSGNEKLFF.

This chain connects TRBV9 to TRBJ2-7, with a weak D call TRBD2 (6 bases). The CDR3 is 14 residues long. V lost 2 bases to trimming and J lost 2 bases, with 11 bases between them. From germline, CDR1 is SGDLS and CDR2 YYNGEE. The CDR3 region has the DNA TGTGCCAGCAGCGTGAGGGACTTCCCCTACGAGCAGTACTTC. As protein: CASSVRDFPYEQYF. The full variable domain, its missing parts supplied by reference TRBV9 and TRBJ2-7, is DSGVTQTPKHLITATGQRVTLRCSPRSGDLSVYWYQQSLDQGLQFLIQYYNGEERAKGNILERFSAQQFPDLHSELNLSSLELGDSALYFCASSVRDFPYEQYFGPGTRLTVT.

The rearrangement links TRBV7-6 to TRBJ2-7; 8 nucleotides align to TRBD2. CDR1 SGHVS and CDR2 FNYEAQ come from the germline V gene. This CDR3 contains 15 residues. The trim removed 5 bases at V and 2 bases at J, leaving 8 bases unmatched. DNA of the CDR3: TGTGCCAGCAGCCCGGGAGCGGGAGCAACCTACGAGCAGTACTTC. Residues: CASSPGAGATYEQYF.

This clone was counted a single time. The gene calls are TRBV7-9 and TRBJ1-3; no definite D call. The CDR3 contains 14 residues. V was clipped by 2 bases and J by 3 bases, with 8 bases between them. Per germline, CDR1 SEHNR and CDR2 FQNEAQ (reference sequence). The CDR3 here is CASSLRGLGNTIYF. As DNA, the CDR3 is TGTGCCAGCAGCTTACGTGGGCTTGGAAACACCATATATTTT.

The chain couples TRBV7-9 to TRBJ1-1; weak D call: TRBD1 (6 bases). Looked up from germline, CDR1 is SEHNR and CDR2 is FQNEAQ (reference sequence). V was clipped by 2 bases and J by 0 bases, with 16 bases between them. CDR3 length equals 17 residues. The DNA for the CDR3 is TGTGCCAGCAGCTTAAACAGGGATACGTTGTTGAACACTGAAGCTTTCTTT. As protein: CASSLNRDTLLNTEAFF. Full variable domain (outside the CDR3, taken from reference TRBV7-9 and TRBJ1-1): DTGVSQNPRHKITKRGQNVTFRCDPISEHNRLYWYRQTLGQGPEFLTYFQNEAQLEKSRLLSDRFSAERPKGSFSTLEIQRTEQGDSAMYLCASSLNRDTLLNTEAFFGQGTRLTVV.

V is TRBV5-1 and J is TRBJ2-1, with 7 nucleotides matching TRBD2. Per the germline V gene, CDR1 is SGHRS and CDR2 is YFSETQ. The length of the CDR3 is 14 residues. Trimming took 7 bases from V and 6 from J; bases not matched to a gene: 10. CDR3 amino acids: CASAIGLAANEQFF. For the CDR3, the DNA is TGCGCCAGCGCCATCGGGCTAGCGGCCAATGAGCAGTTCTTC.

Only one count was recorded for this clone. V is TRBV27 and J is TRBJ2-3; tentatively, D is TRBD1 (6 bases). The V gene's germline CDR1 is MNHEY and CDR2 SMNVEV (reference sequence). The CDR3 covers 14 residues. The ends were cut back, 6 bases at V and 1 base at J, with 11 bases in the middle. CDR3 DNA sequence: TGTGCCAGCAGCCAGGGGAGAGGCACAGATACGCAGTATTTT. Translating gives CASSQGRGTDTQYF.

In nucleotides, the CDR3 is TGTGCCAGCAGCTTAGCGGAGGGAGCGACCCAGTACTTC. Its protein product is CASSLAEGATQYF. This chain connects TRBV5-6 to TRBJ2-5; D is perhaps TRBD2 (6 bases). In germline, CDR1 is SGHDT, CDR2 YYEEEE. The CDR3 length is 13 residues. V was cut by 2 bases and J by 7 bases, with 12 bases left in between.

The chain recombines TRBV5-1 with TRBJ1-1; D not certain. The CDR3 has 13 amino acids. Germline V gives CDR1 SGHRS, CDR2 YFSETQ. Trimming removed 1 base at V and 10 bases at J, with 14 bases between. The CDR3 nucleotides are TGCGCCAGCAGCTTGTTTCCCGGGGAGTCAGCTTTCTTT. Translating it yields CASSLFPGESAFF. Looking up the rest from reference TRBV5-1 and TRBJ1-1 gives the full variable domain: KAGVTQTPRYLIKTRGQQVTLSCSPISGHRSVSWYQQTPGQGLQFLFEYFSETQRNKGNFPGRFSGRQFSNSRSEMNVSTLELGDSALYLCASSLFPGESAFFGQGTRLTVV.

The chain has TRBV5-1 and TRBJ2-7; 8 nucleotides agree with TRBD1. The junction had 6 bases not matched to a gene; V was cut back by 2 bases and J by 5 bases. From germline, CDR1 is SGHRS and CDR2 YFSETQ. CDR3 size: 14 residues. The DNA of the CDR3 is TGCGCCAGCAGCTTCCGCACAGGGGGTCACGAGCAGTACTTC. It yields the protein CASSFRTGGHEQYF.

The V call is TRBV5-6, the J call TRBJ1-2, with D perhaps TRBD1 (6 bases). Germline-derived CDR1 and CDR2 are SGHDT and YYEEEE. The CDR3 loop spans 16 amino acids. Deletions cut 5 bases from V and 2 bases from J, with 19 bases between. CDR3 in DNA: TGTGCCAGCAGTCCAAGGGGGGGACCGATGAACTATGGCTACACCTTC. Residues: CASSPRGGPMNYGYTF.

This clone was observed a handful of times. This chain uses TRBV5-1 with TRBJ1-1; D might be TRBD1 (6 bases). V dropped 4 bases and J dropped 2 bases, with 9 bases sitting between them. CDR3 length: 13 residues. From germline, CDR1 is SGHRS and CDR2 YFSETQ. CDR3 protein: CASSVQGNTEAFF. As DNA, the CDR3 is TGCGCCAGCAGCGTACAGGGTAACACTGAAGCTTTCTTT. Drawing the rest from reference TRBV5-1 and TRBJ1-1, the complete variable domain is KAGVTQTPRYLIKTRGQQVTLSCSPISGHRSVSWYQQTPGQGLQFLFEYFSETQRNKGNFPGRFSGRQFSNSRSEMNVSTLELGDSALYLCASSVQGNTEAFFGQGTRLTVV.

V gene TRBV19 combines with J gene TRBJ2-1; 14 nucleotides line up with TRBD2. Germline values: CDR1 LNHDA, CDR2 SQIVND (reference sequence). With V trimmed by 5 bases and J by 8 bases, 5 bases remained unmatched. This CDR3 has 15 residues. CDR3: CASSFGTSGSDEQFF. CDR3 in DNA: TGTGCCAGTAGTTTCGGGACTAGCGGGAGCGATGAGCAGTTCTTC.

This chain connects TRBV28 to TRBJ1-2; D perhaps matches TRBD1 (6 bases). CDR1 and CDR2 (germline): MDHEN, SYDVKM. V gave up 6 bases and J gave up 0 bases, with 20 bases separating them. The CDR3 is made up of 17 amino acids. CDR3 amino acids: CASRGDTQGSSNYGYTF. CDR3 nucleotides: TGTGCCAGCAGAGGGGACACGCAGGGATCATCTAACTATGGCTACACCTTC.

This clone was seen a handful of times. The chain uses TRBV5-1 and TRBJ2-5, with 11 bases fitting TRBD1. This CDR3 spans 16 amino acids. The germline V gene has CDR1 SGHRS and CDR2 YFSETQ. After removal of 4 bases from V and 0 bases from J, the junction contained 5 bases not matched to a gene. CDR3 sequence (DNA): TGCGCCAGCAGCGCTGGGACAGGGGGGTACCAAGAGACCCAGTACTTC. Translating it yields CASSAGTGGYQETQYF.

V gene TRBV5-1 combines with J gene TRBJ1-5, with D hard to call. This CDR3 has 15 residues. V was shortened by 0 bases and J by 7 bases, with 14 bases between the two germline ends. CDR1 is SGHRS, CDR2 YFSETQ, per germline. CDR3 in amino acids: CASSLERQAEQPQHF. For the CDR3, the DNA is TGCGCCAGCAGCTTGGAGCGGCAGGCGGAACAGCCCCAGCATTTT.

The chain joins TRBV29-1 to TRBJ2-5, with TRBD1 matching over 10 bases. The V gene end was trimmed by 7 bases and the J gene end by 3 bases; junction bases not matched to a gene: 8. The CDR3 contains 14 residues. CDR1 and CDR2 (germline): SQVTM, ANQGSEA. This CDR3 is CSAGTGDFKETQYF. The DNA of the CDR3 is TGCAGCGCCGGGACAGGGGATTTTAAAGAGACCCAGTACTTC.